The 23 T cell receptor beta chains reported below all come from one sample, sequenced in a study of identical twins. TCRdb reanalysed the 5' RACE reads using MiXCR and keeps one entry per CDR3 protein. Among 350,000 or so distinct CDR3 sequences, approximately 8.7% were seen once, and the ten largest hold 7.5% to 9.5%. Sequenced sample: naive T cells sorted from blood. The receptors originated from a woman aged 45 to 65 in good health.

The V gene is TRBV5-1, the J gene TRBJ2-5; D ambiguous. CDR3 length: 13 amino acids. Trimming removed 5 bases from V and 1 base from J, with 9 bases in between. Germline loops: CDR1 SGHRS, CDR2 YFSETQ. CDR3 region: CASREASQETQYF. The DNA of the CDR3 is TGCGCCAGCAGGGAAGCGAGCCAAGAGACCCAGTACTTC.

This sequence joins TRBV12-3 or TRBV12-4 and TRBJ2-3; D is tentatively TRBD1 or TRBD2 (6 bases each). This CDR3 has 17 residues. Trimming stripped 6 bases from V and 2 bases from J, with 21 bases between. The CDR3 region is CASSLGATGGNTDTQYF. The CDR3 DNA is TGTGCCAGCAGCCTAGGGGCGACAGGCGGGAACACAGATACGCAGTATTTT.

The table lists this clonotype with a few counts. The chain has TRBV5-1 and TRBJ2-1, with 14 bases matching TRBD2. There are 17 residues in the CDR3. Unmatched junction bases numbered 6, after V lost 5 bases and J lost 2 bases. The germline V gene has CDR1 SGHRS and CDR2 YFSETQ. CDR3 amino acids: CASSSGTSGSPYNEQFF. CDR3 sequence (DNA): TGCGCCAGCAGTTCCGGGACTAGCGGGAGCCCCTACAATGAGCAGTTCTTC. Based on the CDR3 plus reference TRBV5-1 and TRBJ2-1, the full variable domain is KAGVTQTPRYLIKTRGQQVTLSCSPISGHRSVSWYQQTPGQGLQFLFEYFSETQRNKGNFPGRFSGRQFSNSRSEMNVSTLELGDSALYLCASSSGTSGSPYNEQFFGPGTRLTVL.

There are a few counts of this clonotype. The rearrangement uses TRBV29-1 and TRBJ2-3, with a weak D call TRBD1 (5 bases). CDR1 SQVTM and CDR2 ANQGSEA come from the germline V gene. The CDR3 has 16 amino acids. V was shortened by 3 bases and J by 0 bases, with 16 bases between the two germline ends. The CDR3 loop is CSVEASGPTSTDTQYF. Written as DNA, the CDR3 is TGCAGCGTTGAGGCGTCAGGGCCCACTAGCACAGATACGCAGTATTTT.

Comments on this clonotype: The junction does not match germline at one end; this may be a read error. V is TRBV20-1 and J is TRBJ1-5; D ambiguous. Germline V gene sequence: CDR1 DFQATT, CDR2 SNEGSKA (reference sequence). The CDR3 has 16 amino acids. The CDR3, as DNA: TGCAGTGCTAGATCCCTGGGAAGGAGAAGCAATCGGCCCCAGCATTTT. As protein: CSARSLGRRSNRPQHF.

The genes are TRBV4-1 and TRBJ2-2; the D gene is possibly TRBD1 (5 bases). The germline V gene has CDR1 MGHRA and CDR2 YSYEKL. This CDR3 contains 15 residues. V lost 1 base and J 7 bases, leaving 13 bases between the germline ends. The CDR3 DNA reads as TGCGCCAGCAGCCAAGTTTCCCAGGGTATCGGGGAGCTGTTTTTT. Its translation: CASSQVSQGIGELFF.

This clonotype has a handful of counts. The gene calls are TRBV7-8 and TRBJ2-7; 8 bases agree with TRBD2. The germline CDR1 and CDR2 sequences are SGHVS and FQNEAQ. The ends lost 1 base at V and 0 bases at J; junction bases unmatched: 8. CDR3 length: 17 residues. The CDR3 here is CASSLVSGSLGSYEQYF. CDR3 sequence (DNA): TGTGCCAGCAGCTTAGTCAGCGGGAGTCTCGGCTCCTACGAGCAGTACTTC.

This clonotype was picked up many times. V and J are TRBV12-3 or TRBV12-4 and TRBJ1-4; 11 nucleotides line up with TRBD1. V gave up 1 base and J gave up 8 bases; unmatched junction bases: 3. The CDR3 runs 15 residues. The CDR3 nucleotides are TGTGCCAGCAGTTTAGGGCGGACAGGGGGCGAAAAACTGTTTTTT. Protein: CASSLGRTGGEKLFF.

This clonotype was seen at least ten times. V gene TRBV7-6 combines with J gene TRBJ1-1, with D possibly TRBD1 on 5 matching bases. Germline V gene lookup returns CDR1 SGHVS and CDR2 FNYEAQ. The CDR3 has 16 residues. V was trimmed by 6 bases and J by 0 bases, leaving 17 bases between them. The CDR3: CASSKLDGGMNTEAFF. CDR3 sequence (DNA): TGTGCCAGCAGTAAACTGGACGGGGGAATGAACACTGAAGCTTTCTTT.

This clonotype has only a few counts. The CDR3 nucleotides are TGTGCCAGCAGCCCCCAGAGTGCGGGAGGCCTCCAAGAGACCCAGTACTTC. It translates to CASSPQSAGGLQETQYF. V gene TRBV5-5 combines with J gene TRBJ2-5, with 8 bases fitting TRBD2. CDR1 is SGHKS and CDR2 is YYEKEE in the germline V gene (reference sequence). The CDR3 spans 17 residues. The V segment lost 4 bases and the J segment 1 base; nucleotides outside the gene matches: 12.

This clonotype came up a few times. The rearrangement uses TRBV5-8 and TRBJ2-2; no clear D gene. Germline loops: CDR1 SGHTS, CDR2 YDEGEE. The CDR3 runs 17 residues. V was pared by 4 bases and J by 0 bases, with 16 bases between. The CDR3 DNA follows: TGTGCCAGCAGCAAAATCCTCGGCACCTCGAACACCGGGGAGCTGTTTTTT. Its translation is CASSKILGTSNTGELFF.

Only a few counts were recorded for this clonotype. V and J are TRBV11-3 and TRBJ1-1; D remains ambiguous. The V and J ends lost 5 bases and 10 bases respectively, with 17 bases between them. The CDR3 totals 13 residues. Germline V CDR1 and CDR2: SGHNT, YENEEA. The chain's CDR3 is CASSHGPARGAFF. CDR3 DNA: TGTGCCAGCAGCCATGGACCCGCCCGGGGAGCTTTCTTT.

The chain uses TRBV20-1 and TRBJ2-3; no clear D gene. The CDR3 extends over 14 amino acids. V dropped 6 bases and J dropped 4 bases, with 17 bases sitting between them. The germline CDR1 and CDR2 sequences are DFQATT and SNEGSKA (reference sequence). The CDR3 is CSAHPLSRADTQYF. The CDR3 region has the DNA TGCAGTGCCCACCCTTTAAGCCGCGCAGATACGCAGTATTTT.

This clonotype turned up a few times. The chain combines TRBV20-1 with TRBJ1-1; TRBD1 is a possible D gene (6 bases). Per the germline V gene, CDR1 is DFQATT and CDR2 is SNEGSKA (reference sequence). The CDR3 is 15 residues long. Trimming took off 4 bases at V and 1 base at J, with 16 bases between the two ends. Written as DNA, the CDR3 is TGCAGTGCTACACCTGGGGGGCGGACGAACACTGAAGCTTTCTTT. It encodes CSATPGGRTNTEAFF.

This clonotype was seen just once. The chain has TRBV12-3 or TRBV12-4 and TRBJ2-1, with 11 bases aligning to TRBD2. Germline trimming cut 6 bases from V and 4 bases from J; bases unmatched to any gene: 8. The CDR3 is 16 residues long. The CDR3: CASRPRTSGSYNEQFF. The CDR3, as DNA: TGTGCCAGCAGACCAAGGACTAGCGGGTCTTACAATGAGCAGTTCTTC.

This clonotype was detected a few times. The rearrangement links TRBV5-1 to TRBJ2-1, with D possibly being TRBD1 (6 bases). The V gene lost 0 bases and the J gene lost 2 bases, with 12 bases spanning the gap. This CDR3 is 16 amino acids long. Germline CDR1 SGHRS, CDR2 YFSETQ. Here the CDR3 DNA reads TGCGCCAGCAGCTTGGGGCTCAGGGGAGCCTACAATGAGCAGTTCTTC. Translation: CASSLGLRGAYNEQFF.

This clonotype was detected many times. The genes are TRBV21-1 and TRBJ2-1; the table's D call, TRBD1, was not checked against the DNA. TRBV21-1 is a recognized pseudogene. The CDR3 contains 15 residues. CDR3 amino acids: CASSKAEGGLNEQFF. The CDR3 region has the DNA TGTGCCAGCAGCAAAGCGGAGGGGGGGTTAAATGAGCAGTTCTTC.

This clonotype occurred once. The V and J genes are TRBV5-6 and TRBJ2-3, with 14 bases lining up with TRBD2. CDR1 SGHDT and CDR2 YYEEEE come from the germline V gene. The CDR3 is made up of 16 amino acids. J lost 7 bases, V lost 0 bases, and 4 bases had no gene match. The CDR3 loop reads CASSLGLAGGFNTQYF. DNA of the CDR3: TGTGCCAGCAGCTTGGGACTAGCGGGAGGGTTTAATACGCAGTATTTT.

The chain has TRBV4-1 and TRBJ2-1; possible D gene TRBD2, 6 bases. This CDR3 has 17 residues. Between the trimmed V and J ends, which lost 1 base and 5 bases, there was a span of 18 bases. Germline V CDR1 and CDR2: MGHRA, YSYEKL. CDR3 protein: CASSQAPTSRLNNEQFF. The CDR3 DNA follows: TGCGCCAGCAGCCAAGCCCCCACTAGCCGACTTAACAATGAGCAGTTCTTC.

In this sample, this clonotype turned up a few times. Here the CDR3 DNA reads TGCAGTGCTAGAGATCGGTCGGTAGCGGGAGGGCCTATAGATACGCAGTATTTT. Its protein is CSARDRSVAGGPIDTQYF. The chain combines TRBV20-1 with TRBJ2-3, with 11 bases matching TRBD2. Germline CDR1 DFQATT, CDR2 SNEGSKA (reference sequence). The CDR3 covers 18 residues. Trimming at V came to 0 bases and at J to 5 bases, leaving 13 bases not matched to a gene.

This clonotype was counted many times. CDR3 sequence reads: CASRGTSGTDTQYF. Written as DNA, the CDR3 is TGTGCCAGCAGGGGGACGTCGGGCACAGATACGCAGTATTTT. The V call is TRBV12-3 or TRBV12-4, the J call TRBJ2-3, with D perhaps TRBD1 or TRBD2 (5 bases each). Trimming removed 6 bases from V and 1 base from J, with 11 bases in between. The CDR3 is made up of 14 amino acids.

The rearrangement joins TRBV29-1 to TRBJ1-2; D gene ambiguous. The V and J ends lost 3 bases and 2 bases respectively, with 10 bases between them. The CDR3 totals 13 residues. In germline, CDR1 is SQVTM, CDR2 ANQGSEA. Here the CDR3 DNA reads TGCAGCGTTGATCCTAACCCCAACTATGGCTACACCTTC. Its protein product is CSVDPNPNYGYTF.

This clonotype was seen a handful of times. The V gene is TRBV13, the J gene TRBJ2-7; D call uncertain. CDR1 and CDR2 from the germline V gene are PRHDT and FYEKMQ (reference sequence). Trimming took off 5 bases at V and 3 bases at J, with 5 bases between the two ends. The CDR3 is made up of 11 amino acids. The CDR3, as DNA: TGTGCCAGCAGCCAGATCTACGAGCAGTACGTC. This gives the protein CASSQIYEQYV.